By share, the clone carrying this T cell receptor (beta chain) counts as medium-sized (0.01 to 0.1%). Its target is unknown. The table came from immunoSEQ multiplex PCR; TCRdb's copy has only in-frame clones and leaves some out. The data show about 70,000 clones, about nine tenths seen once. This sample was included in a study of T cells in localized non-small cell lung cancer. Study-wide findings and caveats: Maximal T cell clonality occurred in uninvolved adjacent lung, with tumor ranking below it. Sequencing, confined to only one tumor region, leaves heterogeneity possible. A median approximately 61 of the top 100 tumor clones appeared in adjacent lung.

Germline V gene lookup returns CDR1 SQVTM and CDR2 ANQGSEA. CDR3 length equals 12 residues. Specimen: peripheral blood, collected before any cancer treatment. This receptor was identified in a male donor older than 55 with stage III squamous cell lung carcinoma. V and J are TRBV29-1 and TRBJ1-1; D perhaps matches TRBD1 (5 bases). Here the CDR3 reads CAGAHGNTEAFF. In DNA form, the CDR3 reads TGCGCCGGGGCCCACGGTAACACTGAAGCTTTCTTT.